Listed below are T cell receptor beta chains from one sample, sequenced in a study of blood T cell repertoires in COVID-19. Generated by immunoSEQ multiplex PCR, the TCRdb table keeps only in-frame clones and is missing some. Of tens of thousands of clones in the sample, over 85% were seen once. The sequencing sample was made of peripheral blood. The receptors originated from a man at least 80 years old with acute or convalescent COVID-19. Both conserved end residues are part of each CDR3. The D gene is left open where the match is weak. Not every row has a clone size; where given, it reads once, few, many or a size class.

d_gene,v_gene,abundance,j_gene,CDR3nt,CDR3aa
.,TRBV5-1,.,TRBJ2-3,TGCGCCAGCAGCCTCCTCGCAGATACGCAGTATTTT,CASSLLADTQYF
.,TRBV29-1,once,TRBJ1-5,TGCAGCGTTGGGGGCCAAGATCAGCCCCAGCATTTT,CSVGGQDQPQHF
.,TRBV12-3/TRBV12-4,.,TRBJ2-5,TGTGCCAGCAGCCCAGGGGGGACAGAGACCCAGTACTTC,CASSPGGTETQYF
TRBD2,TRBV4-2,.,TRBJ2-3,TGTGCCAGCAGCCCCCCCCGGACTAGCGGCACAGATACGCAGTATTTT,CASSPPRTSGTDTQYF
TRBD2,TRBV2,.,TRBJ2-2,TGTGCCAGCAGTGATAGGCTAGCGGCTGCGAACACCGGGGAGCTGTTTTTT,CASSDRLAAANTGELFF
.,TRBV10-3,once,TRBJ1-2,TGTGCCATCAGTGAGTCGGGCCAGGGAGGCTATGGCTACACCTTC,CAISESGQGGYGYTF
.,TRBV10-3,.,TRBJ2-7,TGTGCCATCAGTGAGTCGCCGGACAGCCTCGAGCAGTACTTC,CAISESPDSLEQYF
TRBD1,TRBV3-1/TRBV3-2,.,TRBJ1-2,TGTGCCAGCAGCCGGGCAGGGGGCGACTATGGCTACACCTTC,CASSRAGGDYGYTF
.,TRBV6-5,.,TRBJ2-3,TGTGCCAGCAGGGACTTTGGCGATACGCAGTATTTT,CASRDFGDTQYF
.,TRBV19,.,TRBJ2-5,TGTGCCAGTAGTACTCGGGGAGAGACCCAGTACTTC,CASSTRGETQYF
TRBD1,TRBV3-1/TRBV3-2,.,TRBJ1-2,TGTGCCAGCAGCCAAGTCAGGGGGATCTATGGCTACACCTTC,CASSQVRGIYGYTF
.,TRBV7-9,.,TRBJ1-2,TGTGCCAGCAGCTTAACCAGACAGGCCTATGGCTACACCTTC,CASSLTRQAYGYTF
.,TRBV19,.,TRBJ1-2,TGTGCCAGTACCCGACAGGACCTCAACTATGGCTACACCTTC,CASTRQDLNYGYTF
TRBD1,TRBV7-9,.,TRBJ1-6,TGTGCCAGCGATAAAACAGGGGGCTATAATTCACCCCTCCACTTT,CASDKTGGYNSPLHF
TRBD1,TRBV2,.,TRBJ1-3,TGTGCCAGCAGCCGACAGGGCAGGCCGGTGGACACCATATATTTT,CASSRQGRPVDTIYF
.,TRBV10-2,few,TRBJ1-1,TGCGCCAGCAGTGAGTCTTGGGGCGGCTTGGGAACTGAAGCTTTCTTT,CASSESWGGLGTEAFF
.,TRBV12-3/TRBV12-4,.,TRBJ2-7,TGTGCCAGCAGGTTGAACAGGGTCCACGAGCAGTACTTC,CASRLNRVHEQYF
TRBD2,TRBV14,.,TRBJ2-5,TGTGCCAGCAGCCAAGGACTAGCGGGGGCAGAGACCCAGTACTTC,CASSQGLAGAETQYF
TRBD1,TRBV7-8,.,TRBJ2-5,TGTGCCAGCAGCTCCACACATAGACAGGGGGAAGGGGAGACCCAGTACTTC,CASSSTHRQGEGETQYF
TRBD1,TRBV9,few,TRBJ1-1,TGTGCCAGCAGCGTAGGGACAGGGACTGAAGCTTTCTTT,CASSVGTGTEAFF
TRBD1,TRBV2,.,TRBJ1-6,TGTGCCAGCAGTCAAGGACAGGGCAATTCACCCCTCCACTTT,CASSQGQGNSPLHF
.,TRBV29-1,once,TRBJ1-2,TGCAGCGTTGGTGTCAGGCTGGGCTATGGCTACACCTTC,CSVGVRLGYGYTF
TRBD2,TRBV19,medium-sized,TRBJ2-7,TGTGCCAGCAACGGCGGGGGGGCCCACGAGCAGTACTTC,CASNGGGAHEQYF
.,TRBV9,.,TRBJ2-1,TGTGCCAGCAGCACCAGGGGGGACGGAGCCTACAATGAGCAGTTCTTC,CASSTRGDGAYNEQFF
.,TRBV5-1,.,TRBJ2-5,TGCGCCAGCACTGTCCTAGGAGGGCAAGAGACCCAGTACTTC,CASTVLGGQETQYF
.,TRBV6-6,.,TRBJ1-5,TGTGCCAGCAGTGGATCACAGGGTAGGGCTAGCAATCAGCCCCAGCATTTT,CASSGSQGRASNQPQHF
.,TRBV4-1,.,TRBJ2-1,TGCGCCAGCTCCACTAGCCCGAGCTCCTACAATGAGCAGTTCTTC,CASSTSPSSYNEQFF